This passage covers 8 T cell receptor beta chains from one sample sequenced in a study of blood T cell repertoires in COVID-19. Measured with immunoSEQ multiplex PCR; TCRdb has only the in-frame clones, and not every one. Found here are around 180,000 clones, more than 70% of them singletons; the top ten hold about 20%. The sample comprised peripheral blood. The receptors were sampled from a person aged 70 to 85 with COVID-19, enrolled during active disease.

The chain couples TRBV3-1 (or the pseudogene TRBV3-2) to TRBJ2-1, with D perhaps matching TRBD1 (6 bases). There are 18 residues in the CDR3. Germline CDR1 LGHDT, CDR2 YNNKEL (reference sequence). V was shortened by 3 bases and J by 3 bases, with 21 bases between the two germline ends. The CDR3 region has the DNA TGTGCCAGCAGCCACCGCGTTAGGGACATCTCTAACTACAATGAGCAGTTCTTC. It translates to CASSHRVRDISNYNEQFF.

V is TRBV15 and J is TRBJ2-7; TRBD1 is a possible D gene (7 bases). The CDR3 is 20 residues long. V was clipped by 3 bases and J by 0 bases, with 27 bases between them. Germline V gene data show CDR1 as LNHNV and CDR2 as YYDKDF (reference sequence). The CDR3 sequence is CATSSLGQGGEVVLSYEQYF. In nucleotides, the CDR3 is TGTGCCACCAGCAGTTTGGGGCAGGGGGGTGAGGTAGTCCTCTCCTACGAGCAGTACTTC.

This rearrangement joins TRBV19 to TRBJ2-6; weak D call: TRBD2 (6 bases). V lost 3 bases, J lost 0 bases, and 12 bases lay in between. This CDR3 contains 17 residues. Per the germline V gene, CDR1 is LNHDA and CDR2 is SQIVND (reference sequence). CDR3 sequence reads: CASSIGGGRSGANVLTF. In DNA, the CDR3 is TGTGCCAGTAGTATCGGGGGTGGCCGCTCTGGGGCCAACGTCCTGACTTTC. Using reference TRBV19 and TRBJ2-6 for the parts outside the CDR3, the full variable domain is DGGITQSPKYLFRKEGQNVTLSCEQNLNHDAMYWYRQDPGQGLRLIYYSQIVNDFQKGDIAEGYSVSREKKESFPLTVTSAQKNPTAFYLCASSIGGGRSGANVLTFGAGSRLTVL.

The V call is TRBV11-2, the J call TRBJ2-7; weak D call: TRBD2 (5 bases). The germline gives CDR1 SGHAT, CDR2 FQNNGV. V lost 1 base and J lost 3, with 10 bases in between. The CDR3 extends over 14 amino acids. The CDR3 protein is CASSLVSGIYEQYF. The CDR3 DNA sequence: TGTGCCAGCAGCTTAGTTTCCGGGATCTACGAGCAGTACTTC.

This chain links TRBV27 with TRBJ1-1, with 8 bases aligning to TRBD1. Germline assignment: CDR1 MNHEY and CDR2 SMNVEV (reference sequence). The J segment lost 2 bases and the V segment lost 3 bases, leaving 5 bases of the junction unmatched. The length of the CDR3 is 15 residues. The chain's CDR3 is CASSFRGQGNTEAFF. The CDR3 DNA reads as TGTGCCAGCAGTTTTAGAGGACAGGGTAACACTGAAGCTTTCTTT.

The V gene is TRBV6-5, the J gene TRBJ1-5, with TRBD1 matching 7 bases. V shed 6 bases and J 3 bases; nucleotides not matched to a gene: 5. The germline V gene encodes CDR1 MNHEY and CDR2 SVGAGI. The CDR3 covers 14 residues. CDR3 sequence reads: CASRTDRSNQPQHF. The CDR3 region has the DNA TGTGCCAGCAGAACGGACAGGTCCAATCAGCCCCAGCATTTT.

The chain employs TRBV14 and TRBJ2-2, with D tentatively TRBD2 (5 bases). Germline CDR1 is SGHDN and CDR2 is FVKESK. The CDR3 totals 17 residues. Between the trimmed V and J ends, which lost 4 bases and 2 bases, there was a span of 17 bases. This chain's CDR3 is CASSLFDYPANTGELFF. DNA for the CDR3: TGTGCCAGCAGCCTGTTTGACTACCCGGCAAACACCGGGGAGCTGTTTTTT.

The chain links TRBV9 to TRBJ2-1; D is unresolved. CDR1 SGDLS and CDR2 YYNGEE come from the germline V gene. V lost 2 bases, J lost 10 bases, and 16 bases lay in between. This CDR3 is built from 14 residues. Here the CDR3 reads CASSVTSYNIEQFF. The CDR3 nucleotides read TGTGCCAGCAGCGTGACTTCCTATAATATCGAGCAGTTCTTC.